Below are 29 T cell receptor beta chains sequenced from a single sample in a study of blood T cells in healthy people across ages. Then a second PCR, running about 6 to 12 cycles, was carried out with a sample-barcoded 5' primer and a J-beta primer mix. TCRdb used MiXCR to reprocess the 5' RACE reads, holding one entry per CDR3 protein. Of more than 800,000 distinct CDR3 sequences in the sample, 45% are singletons; the top ten hold 18%. Specimen: blood. These TCRs come from a woman aged 55-70 years in good health.

The V call is TRBV20-1, the J call TRBJ2-7; D is perhaps TRBD2 (6 bases). The tail of the sequence fits TRBJ2-5 better, so the J call may be wrong. Germline V gene sequence: CDR1 DFQATT, CDR2 SNEGSKA (reference sequence). The CDR3 consists of 13 residues. DNA for the CDR3: TGCAGTGCTAGAGAGGGACTCCAAGAGACCCAGTACTTC. Translation: CSAREGLQETQYF.

This clonotype was detected a few times. The J gene is TRBJ2-1, the V gene TRBV20-1; D tentatively fits TRBD1 or TRBD2 (5 bases each). There are 15 residues in the CDR3. Germline V lookup: CDR1 DFQATT, CDR2 SNEGSKA (reference sequence). V shed 0 bases and J shed 9 bases, with 18 bases lying between them. CDR3 sequence reads: CSAREVLRGVGEQFF. As DNA, the CDR3 is TGCAGTGCTAGAGAGGTTCTTAGGGGAGTGGGTGAGCAGTTCTTC.

This clonotype has only a few counts. The J gene is TRBJ2-5, the V gene TRBV12-3 or TRBV12-4; D may correspond to TRBD1 or TRBD2 (5 bases each). V lost 4 bases, J lost 3 bases, and 15 bases lay in between. The CDR3 length is 15 residues. The CDR3 spells CASSSYGAVKETQYF. The CDR3 nucleotides are TGTGCCAGCAGTTCCTACGGGGCAGTAAAAGAGACCCAGTACTTC.

The gene calls are TRBV28 and TRBJ2-7; D possibly matches TRBD1 or TRBD2 (6 bases each). From germline, CDR1 is MDHEN and CDR2 SYDVKM. The CDR3 sequence is 15 residues long. The V and J ends lost 6 bases and 3 bases respectively, with 18 bases between them. This CDR3 is CASRFVGGLSYEQYF. CDR3 nucleotide sequence: TGTGCCAGCAGGTTCGTGGGGGGCCTAAGCTACGAGCAGTACTTC.

This clonotype was detected only a few times. V gene TRBV7-9 combines with J gene TRBJ2-1; D is perhaps TRBD2 (5 bases). The germline gives CDR1 SEHNR, CDR2 FQNEAQ (reference sequence). V lost 1 base to trimming and J lost 3 bases, with 7 bases between them. The CDR3 length is 14 residues. CDR3 nucleotide sequence: TGTGCCAGCAGCTTAGTGGGAGACTACAATGAGCAGTTCTTC. Translating it yields CASSLVGDYNEQFF. Looking up the rest from reference TRBV7-9 and TRBJ2-1 gives the full variable domain: DTGVSQNPRHKITKRGQNVTFRCDPISEHNRLYWYRQTLGQGPEFLTYFQNEAQLEKSRLLSDRFSAERPKGSFSTLEIQRTEQGDSAMYLCASSLVGDYNEQFFGPGTRLTVL.

There are a few counts of this clonotype. The chain joins TRBV12-3 or TRBV12-4 to TRBJ2-7; no clear D gene. The V and J ends lost 7 bases and 2 bases respectively, with 15 bases between them. The CDR3 is 14 amino acids. CDR3 sequence: CASTSTAVPYEQYF. CDR3 bases: TGTGCCAGCACCTCTACGGCGGTCCCCTACGAGCAGTACTTC.

There are a few counts of this clonotype. V usage is TRBV23-1 and J usage is TRBJ2-3; TRBD1 matches at 9 bases. TRBV23-1 is an ORF for which the function is uncertain. With V trimmed by 3 bases and J by 1 base, 5 bases remained unmatched. This CDR3 has 16 amino acids. The CDR3 protein is CASSHSGTGRTDTQYF. The CDR3 nucleotides read TGCGCCAGCAGTCACTCCGGGACAGGGCGCACAGATACGCAGTATTTT.

The chain links TRBV24-1 to TRBJ2-1; D ambiguous. Germline V gives CDR1 KGHDR, CDR2 SFDVKD. Trimming took off 2 bases at V and 5 bases at J, with 9 bases between the two ends. CDR3 length: 14 residues. CDR3 in amino acids: CATSDWSGNNEQFF. DNA of the CDR3: TGTGCCACCAGTGATTGGAGTGGTAACAATGAGCAGTTCTTC.

This clonotype was seen at least ten times. The CDR3 coding sequence is TGTGCCAGCAGTTTAGAGGGAGAGGAGACGCAGTATTTT. Translation: CASSLEGEETQYF. V gene TRBV28 combines with J gene TRBJ2-5; D perhaps matches TRBD2 (5 bases). The J call could be wrong; TRBJ2-3 is a better fit for the DNA end. The length of the CDR3 is 13 residues. Looked up from germline, CDR1 is MDHEN and CDR2 is SYDVKM.

The chain carries TRBV20-1 and TRBJ1-4; D may be TRBD1 (6 bases). CDR1 DFQATT and CDR2 SNEGSKA come from the germline V gene (reference sequence). This CDR3 comprises 13 residues. V was cut by 5 bases and J by 5 bases, with 12 bases left in between. CDR3 in amino acids: CSAPTGRNEKLFF. CDR3 DNA: TGCAGTGCTCCGACAGGCCGAAATGAAAAACTGTTTTTT.

This clonotype was picked up a small number of times. The J gene is TRBJ2-7, the V gene TRBV5-5; D is undetermined. The V gene lost 0 bases and the J gene lost 0 bases, with 10 bases spanning the gap. The CDR3 is 15 residues long. Germline CDR1 reads SGHKS; CDR2 reads YYEKEE (reference sequence). The CDR3 loop is CASSLEITNSYEQYF. CDR3 DNA: TGTGCCAGCAGCTTGGAGATTACTAACTCCTACGAGCAGTACTTC. The full variable domain, rest sourced from reference TRBV5-5 and TRBJ2-7, is DAGVTQSPTHLIKTRGQQVTLRCSPISGHKSVSWYQQVLGQGPQFIFQYYEKEERGRGNFPDRFSARQFPNYSSELNVNALLLGDSALYLCASSLEITNSYEQYFGPGTRLTVT.

The chain has TRBV29-1 and TRBJ2-7; a possible D gene is TRBD1 (5 bases). V lost 7 bases, J lost 0 bases, and 10 bases lay in between. This CDR3 region has 12 residues. Per germline, CDR1 SQVTM and CDR2 ANQGSEA. The CDR3 region has the DNA TGCAGCGCGGCGACAGCCTCCTACGAGCAGTACTTC. It specifies CSAATASYEQYF.

The chain employs TRBV6-5 and TRBJ2-1; D is ambiguous. V was clipped by 5 bases and J by 7 bases, with 18 bases between them. The CDR3 totals 15 residues. Germline V lookup: CDR1 MNHEY, CDR2 SVGAGI. CDR3 region: CASSLGVWQVNEQFF. The CDR3 DNA reads TGTGCCAGCAGTCTAGGTGTATGGCAGGTAAATGAGCAGTTCTTC.

The CDR3, as DNA: TGCAGTGCCATGGGCGGGGGCTACGAGCAGTACTTC. Translating it yields CSAMGGGYEQYF. The V call is TRBV20-1, the J call TRBJ2-7, with 7 nucleotides matching TRBD2. The CDR3 runs 12 residues. With 6 bases clipped from V and 3 bases from J, the junction kept 5 bases outside the gene matches. The germline V gene has CDR1 DFQATT and CDR2 SNEGSKA (reference sequence).

This chain joins TRBV6-6 and TRBJ2-5, with a weak D call TRBD1 (6 bases). The V gene lost 5 bases and the J gene lost 2 bases, with 15 bases spanning the gap. Germline V gene lookup returns CDR1 MNHNY and CDR2 SVGAGI (reference sequence). CDR3 length equals 15 residues. CDR3 sequence (DNA): TGTGCCAGCAGTCCGGACAGTTTAGGACAAGAGACCCAGTACTTC. This translates into CASSPDSLGQETQYF.

This clonotype appeared a few times. The chain employs TRBV12-3 or TRBV12-4 and TRBJ2-7; 10 nucleotides agree with TRBD1. The trim removed 5 bases at V and 0 bases at J, leaving 7 bases unmatched. This CDR3 is built from 16 residues. CDR3 DNA sequence: TGTGCCAGCAGTCCAGGACAGGGGGTATACTCCTACGAGCAGTACTTC. Residues: CASSPGQGVYSYEQYF.

This chain connects TRBV7-2 to TRBJ1-2; D ambiguous. Germline V lookup: CDR1 SGHTA, CDR2 FQGNSA. V was shortened by 3 bases and J by 3 bases, with 14 bases between the two germline ends. The CDR3 contains 15 residues. CDR3 sequence (DNA): TGTGCCAGCAGCTTTGCCAGGATACCATACTATGGCTACACCTTC. Translating it yields CASSFARIPYYGYTF. The whole variable domain, filled in from reference TRBV7-2 and TRBJ1-2, reads GAGVSQSPSNKVTEKGKDVELRCDPISGHTALYWYRQSLGQGLEFLIYFQGNSAPDKSGLPSDRFSAERTGGSVSTLTIQRTQQEDSAVYLCASSFARIPYYGYTFGSGTRLTVV.

V and J are TRBV5-1 and TRBJ2-5, with no clear D. V lost 0 bases and J 5 bases, leaving 8 bases between the germline ends. CDR1 is SGHRS and CDR2 is YFSETQ in the germline V gene. The CDR3 sequence is 13 residues long. CDR3 loop: CASSLGRSETQYF. The CDR3 DNA sequence: TGCGCCAGCAGCTTGGGCCGGTCGGAGACCCAGTACTTC. The variable domain in full, with the rest retrieved from reference TRBV5-1 and TRBJ2-5, is KAGVTQTPRYLIKTRGQQVTLSCSPISGHRSVSWYQQTPGQGLQFLFEYFSETQRNKGNFPGRFSGRQFSNSRSEMNVSTLELGDSALYLCASSLGRSETQYFGPGTRLLVL.

This chain uses TRBV10-3 with TRBJ2-5, with 12 bases lining up with TRBD1. CDR3 size: 15 residues. J lost 2 bases, V lost 6 bases, and 4 bases had no gene match. The germline V gene has CDR1 ENHRY and CDR2 SYGVKD. The CDR3 DNA is TGTGCCATCAGGGGGACAGGGGGCTCGCAAGAGACCCAGTACTTC. As protein: CAIRGTGGSQETQYF.

The chain recombines TRBV28 with TRBJ2-1; 7 nucleotides match TRBD1. V gave up 4 bases and J gave up 6 bases; unmatched junction bases: 6. The CDR3 covers 14 residues. The germline gives CDR1 MDHEN, CDR2 SYDVKM. The CDR3 reads CASSSAQGTNEQFF. The CDR3 bases are TGTGCCAGCAGTTCGGCACAGGGGACCAATGAGCAGTTCTTC.

This rearrangement joins TRBV12-3 or TRBV12-4 to TRBJ1-1, with TRBD1 as a possible D gene (5 bases). The V and J ends lost 7 bases and 1 base respectively, with 16 bases between them. This CDR3 contains 15 residues. CDR3 amino acids: CASNQRGRQNTEAFF. Here the CDR3 DNA reads TGTGCCAGCAACCAGAGGGGTAGGCAGAACACTGAAGCTTTCTTT.

The V gene is TRBV27, the J gene TRBJ2-1, with D possibly TRBD1 on 6 matching bases. V lost 1 base and J 4 bases, leaving 11 bases between the germline ends. Germline assignment: CDR1 MNHEY and CDR2 SMNVEV (reference sequence). The CDR3 runs to 15 residues. The CDR3 loop is CASSLWVGAYNEQFF. CDR3 in DNA: TGTGCCAGCAGTTTATGGGTGGGGGCATACAATGAGCAGTTCTTC.

This clonotype was recorded a few times. This rearrangement joins TRBV12-3 or TRBV12-4 to TRBJ1-1; 8 nucleotides agree with TRBD1. V was pared by 2 bases and J by 4 bases, with 3 bases of the junction left unmatched. The CDR3 sequence is 14 residues long. The CDR3: CASSLTDRGTEAFF. The CDR3, as DNA: TGTGCCAGCAGTTTAACTGACAGGGGCACTGAAGCTTTCTTT.

This clonotype showed up many times. The chain employs TRBV6-4 and TRBJ2-5; D gene ambiguous. The CDR3 extends over 15 amino acids. The V gene's germline CDR1 is MRHNA and CDR2 SNTAGT. V lost 3 bases, J lost 5 bases, and 16 bases lay in between. DNA for the CDR3: TGTGCCAGCAGTGAGGCAGCCGGCGGATTGGAGACCCAGTACTTC. Its protein product is CASSEAAGGLETQYF.

V is TRBV20-1 and J is TRBJ2-6; maybe TRBD1 (5 bases). V lost 0 bases, J lost 0 bases, and 12 bases lay in between. The CDR3 has 17 amino acids. From germline, CDR1 is DFQATT and CDR2 SNEGSKA (reference sequence). The CDR3, as DNA: TGCAGTGCTAGAGATAACAGGAGATCCTCTGGGGCCAACGTCCTGACTTTC. Protein sequence: CSARDNRRSSGANVLTF.

The V call is TRBV2, the J call TRBJ2-5; 15 bases are shared with TRBD2. The CDR3 spans 14 residues. The V gene end was trimmed by 4 bases and the J gene end by 11 bases; junction bases not matched to a gene: 5. The germline CDR1 and CDR2 sequences are SNHLY and FYNNEI. The CDR3 sequence: CASSVGLAGGLQYF. In DNA form, the CDR3 reads TGTGCCAGCAGTGTAGGACTAGCGGGAGGGTTGCAGTACTTC.

This clonotype was observed a few times. V usage is TRBV12-3 or TRBV12-4 and J usage is TRBJ2-4; D call uncertain. V was clipped by 2 bases and J by 7 bases, with 15 bases between them. The CDR3 spans 15 residues. The CDR3 sequence: CASSLWTGRSNIQYF. The CDR3, as DNA: TGTGCCAGCAGTTTATGGACGGGCCGTTCGAACATTCAGTACTTC.

This clonotype occurred a few times. The rearrangement uses TRBV21-1 and TRBJ2-5; TRBD2 reflects the table's D call only, with no check against the DNA. TRBV21-1 is reported as a pseudogene. The CDR3 contains 15 residues. CDR3 bases: TGTGCCAGCACCACGCGGGAGGATTTACAAGAGACCCAGTACTTC. The encoded protein is CASTTREDLQETQYF.

The chain recombines TRBV5-1 with TRBJ2-7; 8 bases are shared with TRBD2. After removal of 4 bases from V and 6 bases from J, the junction contained 6 bases not matched to a gene. Per germline, CDR1 SGHRS and CDR2 YFSETQ. This CDR3 region has 13 residues. CDR3 residues: CASSRGGEFEQYF. CDR3 in DNA: TGCGCCAGCAGCCGGGGGGGAGAGTTCGAGCAGTACTTC.